This T cell receptor beta chain was sequenced in a study of T cell responses to AZD1222 COVID-19 vaccine. Generated by immunoSEQ multiplex PCR, the TCRdb table keeps only in-frame clones and is missing some. The sample carries tens of thousands of clones, roughly four fifths recorded once. The CDR3 is 14 residues long. Germline values: CDR1 LGHDT, CDR2 YNNKEL (reference sequence). The V segment lost 5 bases and the J segment 6 bases; nucleotides outside the gene matches: 6. The specimen comprised peripheral blood, sampled 28 days after the second AZD1222 dose. This receptor was identified in an adult who received the AZD1222 COVID-19 vaccine. The rearrangement uses TRBV3-1 (or the pseudogene TRBV3-2) and TRBJ2-2; 7 bases fit TRBD2. Written as DNA, the CDR3 is TGTGCCAGCAGCTTTGATAGCGGGTCCGGGGAGCTGTTTTTT. Protein sequence: CASSFDSGSGELFF.